This T cell receptor beta chain was observed in a study of shared clonotypes between healthy human individuals. Study overall: CD4 naive and memory got three plates each, CD8 naive two, CD8 memory one.

150 to 250 ng DNA, approximately 31,000 T cell genomes, went into each sorted-subset replicate PCR. Using immunoSEQ multiplex PCR, the repertoire was profiled, and TCRdb retains in-frame clones only, with some absent. Here the sample spans over 850,000 clones, 78% being singletons. Each donor was a Caucasian adult residing in Nashville, Tennessee. Trimming took off 6 bases at V and 0 bases at J, with 21 bases between the two ends. Germline CDR1 reads SGHNT; CDR2 reads YYREEE (reference sequence). This CDR3 spans 17 amino acids. The chain has TRBV5-4 and TRBJ1-2; possible D gene TRBD1, 6 bases. The clonotype comes from a man between 18 and 35 years old in good health. Some clones in this sample may be carry-over from other donors' samples. Material for sequencing was memory CD4+ T cells from PBMCs. Subset reported: CD45RA-negative fraction. In nucleotides, the CDR3 is TGTGCCAGCACCCCCGGGGGGGCCGAAGCCACTAACTATGGCTACACCTTC. Translated, it gives CASTPGGAEATNYGYTF.